This T cell receptor (beta chain) was captured by sequencing in a study of T cells in Graves' hyperthyroidism and ophthalmopathy. Study-wide results and caveats: Progression to ophthalmopathy was predicted a median of 6.5 months early.

RNA transcripts served as the template for amplifying TCR beta CDR3 regions. The HTBI primer set was used in a first-round RT-PCR of the TCR CDR3. TCRdb independently ran MiXCR on the multiplex PCR reads; one entry per CDR3 protein. The sample lists 250,000 to 350,000 distinct CDR3 sequences; over 15% were seen once. On the basis of clinical symptoms, serum thyroxine and TRAb, thyroid ultrasound and orbital computed tomography, diagnoses were made. CDR3 length: 16 amino acids. The V gene's germline CDR1 is MNHNS and CDR2 SASEGT. After removal of 5 bases from V and 0 bases from J, the junction contained 5 bases not matched to a gene. A word on this clonotype: Antigen unknown.

This chain connects TRBV6-1 to TRBJ2-2; 8 bases are shared with TRBD1. The sequence derives from a woman in her fifties or sixties with Graves' ophthalmopathy. Material for sequencing was blood. The CDR3 DNA is TGTGCCAGCAGTAAACCGACAGGGGCGAACACCGGGGAGCTGTTTTTT. The encoded protein is CASSKPTGANTGELFF.